This T cell receptor beta chain was captured by sequencing in a study of T cells after yellow fever vaccination. Study in general: The fractions with low cell numbers were processed using SMART-Seq v4 Ultra Low Input.

For TCR, cDNA came from 5'RACE template switching, which added a universal primer site and UMIs. TCRdb used MiXCR to reprocess the 5' RACE reads, holding one entry per CDR3 protein. Among approximately 85,000 distinct CDR3 sequences, roughly 15% were seen once, and the ten largest hold 20% to 25%. Germline CDR1 is SEHNR and CDR2 is FQNEAQ (reference sequence). CDR3 size: 13 residues. V was cut by 5 bases and J by 3 bases, with 10 bases left in between. Study-wide results and caveats: FACS-sorted repertoires could harbor abundant contaminating bulk-population clonotypes. Boosting was followed by the reappearance of most primary-vaccination clones (approximately 95% CD4, more than 70% CD8).

This clonotype was sampled from a man younger than 30 who received the YFV17D yellow fever vaccine. This rearrangement joins TRBV7-9 to TRBJ2-5, with a possible D match to TRBD2 (5 bases). Sequencing was performed on CD8+ T cells not binding an NS4B(214-222) dextramer, sorted from PBMCs, taken 21 days after the first yellow fever vaccination. CDR3 sequence reads: CASSPRDEETQYF. The CDR3 coding sequence is TGTGCCAGCAGCCCCCGGGATGAAGAGACCCAGTACTTC. The complete variable domain, with remaining parts taken from reference TRBV7-9 and TRBJ2-5, reads DTGVSQNPRHKITKRGQNVTFRCDPISEHNRLYWYRQTLGQGPEFLTYFQNEAQLEKSRLLSDRFSAERPKGSFSTLEIQRTEQGDSAMYLCASSPRDEETQYFGPGTRLLVL.